This TCR beta chain is drawn from a study of shared clonotypes between healthy human individuals. Background on the study: CD4 naive and CD4 memory each took three plates per donor, while CD8 naive took two and CD8 memory one. Broader study findings: In having few donors, the study represented limited genetic and exposure-history diversity.

CDR1 and CDR2 from the germline V gene are LNHDA and SQIVND (reference sequence). V lost 10 bases and J 2 bases, leaving 12 bases between the germline ends. CDR3 length: 14 amino acids. Produced via immunoSEQ multiplex PCR; TCRdb's table is partial and in-frame only. The profile shows 640,000 or so clones, around 72% of them singletons. With regard to this clone: No antigen is known for it.

The source material was memory CD4+ T cells sorted from blood. Subset given: CD45RA-negative fraction. The chain links TRBV19 to TRBJ2-6, with D tentatively TRBD2 (5 bases). The origin of this receptor is a woman aged 25-40 years in good health. The CDR3 loop is CAISGGPGANVLTF. DNA of the CDR3: TGTGCCATCTCAGGAGGTCCTGGGGCCAACGTCCTGACTTTC.